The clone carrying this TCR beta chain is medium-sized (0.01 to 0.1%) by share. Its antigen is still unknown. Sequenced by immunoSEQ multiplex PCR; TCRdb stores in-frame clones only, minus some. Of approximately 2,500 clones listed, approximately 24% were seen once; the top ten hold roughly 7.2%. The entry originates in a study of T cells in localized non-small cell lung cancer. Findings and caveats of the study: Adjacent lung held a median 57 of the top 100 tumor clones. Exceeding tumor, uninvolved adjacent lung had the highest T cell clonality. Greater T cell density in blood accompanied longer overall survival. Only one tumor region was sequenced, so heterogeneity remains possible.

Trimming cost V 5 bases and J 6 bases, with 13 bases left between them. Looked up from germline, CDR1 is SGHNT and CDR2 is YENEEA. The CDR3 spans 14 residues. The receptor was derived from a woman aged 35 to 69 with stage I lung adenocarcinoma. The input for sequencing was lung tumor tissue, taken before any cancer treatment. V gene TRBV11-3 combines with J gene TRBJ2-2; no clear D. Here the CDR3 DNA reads TGTGCCAGCAGCGCGCTCGTGTTCTCCGGGGAGCTGTTTTTT. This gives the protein CASSALVFSGELFF.